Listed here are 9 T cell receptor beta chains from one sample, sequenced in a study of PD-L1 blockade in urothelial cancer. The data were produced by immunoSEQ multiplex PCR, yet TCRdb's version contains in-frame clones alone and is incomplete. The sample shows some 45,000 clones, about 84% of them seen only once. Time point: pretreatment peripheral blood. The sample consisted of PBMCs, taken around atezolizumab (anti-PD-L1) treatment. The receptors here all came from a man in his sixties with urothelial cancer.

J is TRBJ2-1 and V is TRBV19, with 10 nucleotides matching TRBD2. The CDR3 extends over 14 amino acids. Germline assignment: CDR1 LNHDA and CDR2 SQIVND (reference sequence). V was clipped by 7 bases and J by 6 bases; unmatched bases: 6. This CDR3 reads CASKREGRGNEQFF. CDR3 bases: TGTGCCAGTAAGCGGGAGGGCCGAGGCAATGAGCAGTTCTTC.

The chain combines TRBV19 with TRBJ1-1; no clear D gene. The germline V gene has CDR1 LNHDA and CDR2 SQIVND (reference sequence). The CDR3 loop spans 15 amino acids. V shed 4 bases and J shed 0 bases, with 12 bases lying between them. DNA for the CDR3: TGTGCCAGTAGTACAACCCGGGTCTTGAACACTGAAGCTTTCTTT. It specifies CASSTTRVLNTEAFF.

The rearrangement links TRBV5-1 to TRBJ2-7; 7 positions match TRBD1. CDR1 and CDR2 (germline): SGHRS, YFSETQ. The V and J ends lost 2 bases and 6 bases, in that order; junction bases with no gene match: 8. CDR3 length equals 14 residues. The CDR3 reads CASSLPTGVAEQYF. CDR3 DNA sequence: TGCGCCAGCAGCTTACCAACAGGGGTGGCCGAGCAGTACTTC.

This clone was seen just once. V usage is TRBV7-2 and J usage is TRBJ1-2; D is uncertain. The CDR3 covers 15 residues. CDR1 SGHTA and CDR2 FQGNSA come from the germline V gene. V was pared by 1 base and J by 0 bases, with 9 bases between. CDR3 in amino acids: CASSLGSHSNYGYTF. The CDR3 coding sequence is TGTGCCAGCAGCTTAGGGTCACATTCTAACTATGGCTACACCTTC.

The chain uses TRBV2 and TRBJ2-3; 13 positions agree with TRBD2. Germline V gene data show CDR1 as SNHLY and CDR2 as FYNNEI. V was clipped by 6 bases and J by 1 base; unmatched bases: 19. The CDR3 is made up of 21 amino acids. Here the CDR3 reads CASSAGTGRTSGGRRTDTQYF. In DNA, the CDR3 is TGTGCCAGCAGCGCCGGGACAGGGAGGACTAGCGGGGGCCGGCGCACAGATACGCAGTATTTT.

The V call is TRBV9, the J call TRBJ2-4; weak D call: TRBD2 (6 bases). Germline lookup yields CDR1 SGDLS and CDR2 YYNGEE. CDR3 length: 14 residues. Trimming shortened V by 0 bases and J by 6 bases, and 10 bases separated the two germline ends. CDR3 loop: CASSVGQGGNIQYF. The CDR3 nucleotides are TGTGCCAGCAGCGTAGGCCAGGGAGGAAACATTCAGTACTTC. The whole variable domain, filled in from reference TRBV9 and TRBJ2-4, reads DSGVTQTPKHLITATGQRVTLRCSPRSGDLSVYWYQQSLDQGLQFLIQYYNGEERAKGNILERFSAQQFPDLHSELNLSSLELGDSALYFCASSVGQGGNIQYFGAGTRLSVL.

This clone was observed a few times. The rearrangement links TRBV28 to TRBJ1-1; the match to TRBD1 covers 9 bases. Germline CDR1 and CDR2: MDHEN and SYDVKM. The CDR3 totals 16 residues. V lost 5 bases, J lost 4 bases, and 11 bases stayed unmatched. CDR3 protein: CASSPTGGLGVTEAFF. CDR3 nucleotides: TGTGCCAGCAGTCCCACAGGGGGCCTAGGGGTCACTGAAGCTTTCTTT.

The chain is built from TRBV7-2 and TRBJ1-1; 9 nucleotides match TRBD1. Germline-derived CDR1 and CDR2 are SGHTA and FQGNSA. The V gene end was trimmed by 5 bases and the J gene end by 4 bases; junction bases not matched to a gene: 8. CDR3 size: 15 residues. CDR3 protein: CASSLTGGEITEAFF. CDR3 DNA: TGTGCCAGCAGCCTAACAGGGGGCGAGATCACTGAAGCTTTCTTT.

DNA of the CDR3: TGTGCCAGCAGTGAATATAAAGGGGGACAGATCTACGAGCAGTACTTC. The encoded protein is CASSEYKGGQIYEQYF. V is TRBV25-1 and J is TRBJ2-7, with 7 bases lining up with TRBD1. The germline V gene encodes CDR1 MGHDK and CDR2 SYGVNS. The length of the CDR3 is 16 residues. The ends lost 0 bases at V and 3 bases at J; junction bases unmatched: 8.